This T cell receptor beta chain was observed in a study of blood T cells in healthy people across ages. PCR was performed a second time for roughly 6 to 12 cycles using a sample-barcoded 5' primer and a J-beta primer mix. Each cDNA molecule received a tag from a template-switch adaptor that had 12 random nucleotides. Each CDR3 protein gets one entry after TCRdb re-called the 5' RACE reads with MiXCR. The data hold some 940,000 distinct CDR3 sequences, with almost 30% observed a single time. CDR3 length: 17 amino acids. Germline V gene lookup returns CDR1 SGHRS and CDR2 YFSETQ. After removal of 2 bases from V and 5 bases from J, the junction contained 15 bases not matched to a gene. This clonotype has at least ten counts. In addition, the sample was reused for a study of T cells of mothers and their children. As reported in that work: Per mother, over 8 million TCR beta CDR3 reads were obtained; per child, about 3 million. Overlap ran slightly, non-significantly higher for related than unrelated mother-child pairs.

The TCR sequence derives from a woman in her forties in good health. Sequenced input: blood. The chain employs TRBV5-1 and TRBJ2-7, with 8 bases aligning to TRBD1. CDR3 amino acids: CASSFPAGGTGGDEQYF. The CDR3 DNA follows: TGCGCCAGCAGCTTTCCAGCTGGAGGGACAGGAGGGGACGAGCAGTACTTC.